The 27 T cell receptor beta chains in this list originate from one sample, sequenced in a study of human T cells and chemical hapten exposure (dated by TCRdb to about 2021). Receptor libraries were prepared by RACE. The instrument given in TCRdb is NextSeq 500. The public reads were quality trimmed at Q25 with fastp and then assembled into clones with MiXCR by TCRdb, keeping productive beta chains. CDR3 protein sequences are deduplicated, and each keeps its most common genes and DNA. For this sample the table gives some 110,000 distinct CDR3 sequences, of which 9.5% to 13% were detected only once. Approximately 1.4% of the sample is in the top ten clones. The time point label corresponds to: patch test 1, 2 weeks after DPC sensitization. This specimen's treatment or condition label, per the study, means: therapeutic diphenylcyclopropenone sensitization with weekly scalp DPC. The sample consisted of whole blood, taken in connection with sensitization to the hapten diphenylcyclopropenone (DPC). These receptors all come from a woman between 50 and 59 years old with alopecia areata. Some clones in this sample may be carry-over from other donors' samples.

This clonotype was counted only a few times. This chain connects TRBV20-1 to TRBJ1-1; D remains ambiguous. The CDR3 consists of 13 residues. The germline gives CDR1 DFQATT, CDR2 SNEGSKA (reference sequence). Trimming cost V 6 bases and J 0 bases, with 11 bases left between them. CDR3 DNA sequence: TGCAGTGCCTGGATAGGATTGAACACTGAAGCTTTCTTT. This encodes CSAWIGLNTEAFF.

The J gene is TRBJ2-7, the V gene TRBV20-1, with TRBD1 identical over 7 bases. The CDR3 has 14 amino acids. The V gene end was trimmed by 1 base and the J gene end by 6 bases; junction bases not matched to a gene: 9. Germline lookup yields CDR1 DFQATT and CDR2 SNEGSKA (reference sequence). CDR3 region: CSARVRTGPSEQYF. CDR3 nucleotides: TGCAGTGCTAGAGTCCGGACAGGTCCAAGCGAGCAGTACTTC.

In DNA form, the CDR3 reads TGTGCCAGCAGTTTTCAGGGTCTACCACAAGAGACCCAGTACTTC. This translates into CASSFQGLPQETQYF. The chain uses TRBV28 and TRBJ2-5, with D maybe TRBD1 (5 bases). Germline V lookup: CDR1 MDHEN, CDR2 SYDVKM. V was pared by 3 bases and J by 2 bases, with 13 bases between. The CDR3 consists of 15 residues.

V usage is TRBV6-5 and J usage is TRBJ2-7, with D perhaps given as TRBD1 or TRBD2 (5 bases each). The CDR3 runs 16 residues. Per germline, CDR1 MNHEY and CDR2 SVGAGI. Trimming cost V 2 bases and J 2 bases, with 16 bases left between them. This CDR3 reads CASSYTLAQGAYEQYF. In DNA form, the CDR3 reads TGTGCCAGCAGTTACACGCTGGCCCAGGGAGCCTACGAGCAGTACTTC.

CDR3 amino acids: CASSRGQAYEQYF. In DNA, the CDR3 is TGTGCCAGCAGCCGTGGACAGGCCTACGAGCAGTACTTC. The J gene is TRBJ2-7, the V gene TRBV7-9, with 7 bases that match TRBD1. This CDR3 spans 13 amino acids. V was pared by 5 bases and J by 2 bases, with 3 bases of the junction left unmatched. Germline V lookup: CDR1 SEHNR, CDR2 FQNEAQ (reference sequence).

There are many counts of this clonotype. The CDR3 region has the DNA TGTGCCAGCAGTTTTGGGGCGATTAGCAATCAGCCCCAGCATTTT. Protein product: CASSFGAISNQPQHF. The chain joins TRBV12-3 or TRBV12-4 to TRBJ1-5; D perhaps matches TRBD1 (5 bases). V lost 3 bases and J 0 bases, leaving 9 bases between the germline ends. The CDR3 has 15 amino acids.

This clonotype has just a few counts. This chain uses TRBV5-4 with TRBJ2-7; no clear D gene. This CDR3 spans 14 amino acids. V was trimmed by 2 bases and J by 0 bases, leaving 9 bases between them. Germline V CDR1 and CDR2: SGHNT, YYREEE (reference sequence). The CDR3, as DNA: TGTGCCAGCAGCTTCACACAGAACTCCTACGAGCAGTACTTC. Encoded protein: CASSFTQNSYEQYF.

This clonotype was observed a handful of times. In DNA, the CDR3 is TGTGCCAGCAGTTGGACAGGGACAAGTAGGGATACGCAGTATTTT. Its translation: CASSWTGTSRDTQYF. This chain connects TRBV27 to TRBJ2-3; TRBD1 agrees at 8 bases. CDR1 MNHEY and CDR2 SMNVEV come from the germline V gene (reference sequence). The CDR3 is 15 amino acids. V shed 4 bases and J 6 bases; nucleotides not matched to a gene: 9.

This clonotype has only a few counts. The genes are TRBV20-1 and TRBJ2-4; D call uncertain. This CDR3 region has 14 residues. Germline values: CDR1 DFQATT, CDR2 SNEGSKA (reference sequence). V lost 2 bases to trimming and J lost 0 bases, with 8 bases between them. The CDR3 sequence is CSARKGLAKNIQYF. The CDR3 nucleotides are TGCAGTGCTAGAAAGGGTCTAGCCAAAAACATTCAGTACTTC.

This clonotype appeared many times. This chain links TRBV7-9 with TRBJ1-1; 9 bases are shared with TRBD1. V was clipped by 2 bases and J by 5 bases; unmatched bases: 3. CDR1 is SEHNR and CDR2 is FQNEAQ in the germline V gene (reference sequence). CDR3 length: 14 amino acids. CDR3 loop: CASSLTGTGTEAFF. The CDR3 DNA reads as TGTGCCAGCAGCTTAACCGGGACAGGGACTGAAGCTTTCTTT.

In regard to this clonotype: A single base separates this from a much larger clone, so it may be a read error. The chain joins TRBV6-6 to TRBJ1-1, with TRBD1 matching 9 bases. Germline V gene data show CDR1 as MNHNY and CDR2 as SVGAGI (reference sequence). The CDR3 sequence is 16 residues long. Here the CDR3 DNA reads TGTGGCAGCAGTTACGGGACAGGGTTAGCGAACACTGAAGCTTTCTTT. Encoded protein: CGSSYGTGLANTEAFF.

This clonotype came up many times. The rearrangement links TRBV28 to TRBJ1-1; maybe TRBD1 (5 bases). The CDR3 covers 15 residues. The ends were cut back, 6 bases at V and 4 bases at J, with 18 bases in the middle. Germline-derived CDR1 and CDR2 are MDHEN and SYDVKM. DNA of the CDR3: TGTGCCAGCAGCGAAATATTGGGGGGTTCCACTGAAGCTTTCTTT. It encodes CASSEILGGSTEAFF.

J is TRBJ2-7 and V is TRBV12-3 or TRBV12-4; D gene uncertain. The V end lost 6 bases, the J end lost 0 bases, and 12 bases lay between the germline ends. This CDR3 comprises 14 residues. CDR3: CASSIMTDSYEQYF. The CDR3, as DNA: TGTGCCAGCAGCATTATGACCGACTCCTACGAGCAGTACTTC.

This clonotype appeared many times. The chain employs TRBV29-1 and TRBJ2-1; TRBD2 matches at 13 bases. CDR1 and CDR2 from the germline V gene are SQVTM and ANQGSEA. Losses at the gene ends were 3 bases for V and 14 bases for J; bases not matched to a gene: 10. The CDR3 has 14 residues. The CDR3 nucleotides read TGCAGCGTTGATTGGGGACTAGCGGGAAATAGTAAGTTCTTC. This translates into CSVDWGLAGNSKFF.

This clonotype was picked up a small number of times. For the CDR3, the DNA is TGTGCCAGCACCAGTAACAGTCTGCATGGGAACATTCAGTACTTC. Translation: CASTSNSLHGNIQYF. V usage is TRBV7-8 and J usage is TRBJ2-4, with unresolved D. The V and J ends lost 7 bases and 7 bases respectively, with 20 bases between them. The CDR3 is 15 amino acids. CDR1 is SGHVS and CDR2 is FQNEAQ in the germline V gene.

This clonotype was counted only a few times. The J gene is TRBJ2-4, the V gene TRBV3-1; no clear D. Trimming shortened V by 0 bases and J by 12 bases, and 12 bases separated the two germline ends. The CDR3 has 13 amino acids. Germline lookup yields CDR1 LGHDT and CDR2 YNNKEL (reference sequence). The CDR3 DNA follows: TGTGCCAGCAGCCAAGATGAACTTACAGCTCAGTACTTC. Protein product: CASSQDELTAQYF.

The rearrangement links TRBV19 to TRBJ1-2; 12 positions agree with TRBD1. The germline V gene encodes CDR1 LNHDA and CDR2 SQIVND (reference sequence). Trimming cost V 5 bases and J 4 bases; bases outside gene matches: 2. The CDR3 consists of 14 residues. In DNA form, the CDR3 reads TGTGCCAGTAGTGGGACAGGGGGCGTCTATGGCTACACCTTC. It yields the protein CASSGTGGVYGYTF.

This clonotype was detected many times. This chain uses TRBV7-2 with TRBJ1-1, with D possibly TRBD1 on 5 matching bases. Germline values: CDR1 SGHTA, CDR2 FQGNSA. V dropped 4 bases and J dropped 4 bases, with 10 bases sitting between them. This CDR3 is built from 13 residues. The CDR3 protein is CASSWGVLTEAFF. The CDR3 DNA is TGTGCCAGCAGCTGGGGGGTCCTCACTGAAGCTTTCTTT.

DNA of the CDR3: TGTGCCAGCAGTTGGGGTAGCGGTAATGAGCAGTTCTTC. Translation gives CASSWGSGNEQFF. The J gene is TRBJ2-1, the V gene TRBV27; a possible D gene is TRBD2 (6 bases). The CDR3 is 13 amino acids. Trimming cost V 4 bases and J 7 bases, with 11 bases left between them. Germline CDR1 and CDR2: MNHEY and SMNVEV (reference sequence).

This clonotype was counted ten times or more. The rearrangement joins TRBV12-3 or TRBV12-4 to TRBJ1-2, with D possibly matching TRBD1 (6 bases). The CDR3 contains 14 residues. Trimming took 0 bases from V and 6 from J, leaving 11 bases between them. CDR3 nucleotide sequence: TGTGCCAGCAGTTTAGCGGGGAAGGGGGATGGCTACACCTTC. Protein: CASSLAGKGDGYTF.

The V and J genes are TRBV12-3 or TRBV12-4 and TRBJ1-5; no clear D gene. Trimming pared 8 bases from V and 3 bases from J, leaving 8 bases between. The CDR3 spans 12 residues. The chain's CDR3 is CASGNNNQPQHF. CDR3 coding DNA: TGTGCCAGCGGCAACAACAATCAGCCCCAGCATTTT.

On this clonotype: Given a much more abundant clone one base away, this may be a read error. The chain is built from TRBV20-1 and TRBJ1-6; D call uncertain. Germline V lookup: CDR1 DFQATT, CDR2 SNEGSKA (reference sequence). The CDR3 has 15 amino acids. The chain's CDR3 is CSARVSVDRNSHLHF. In DNA form, the CDR3 reads TGCAGTGCTAGAGTATCCGTTGACCGGAATTCACACCTCCACTTT.

V gene TRBV28 combines with J gene TRBJ1-1; D remains ambiguous. The CDR3 length is 17 residues. Germline V lookup: CDR1 MDHEN, CDR2 SYDVKM. The germline V and J ends were trimmed by 2 bases and 0 bases, with 16 bases remaining between them. As DNA, the CDR3 is TGTGCCAGCAGTTTACCCGCCCCAAACAGCATGAACACTGAAGCTTTCTTT. Translation: CASSLPAPNSMNTEAFF.

This clonotype has a count of ten or more. The chain is built from TRBV7-9 and TRBJ2-7; 8 bases align to TRBD2. The CDR3 is 14 amino acids. Germline CDR1 is SEHNR and CDR2 is FQNEAQ (reference sequence). Trimming at V came to 5 bases and at J to 4 bases, leaving 7 bases not matched to a gene. The CDR3 DNA is TGTGCCAGCAGCGAGCGGGGGTTCCAGTACGAGCAGTACTTC. It encodes CASSERGFQYEQYF.

This clonotype was observed at least ten times. This rearrangement joins TRBV29-1 to TRBJ2-6; tentatively, D is TRBD1 (5 bases). There are 17 residues in the CDR3. Germline CDR1 reads SQVTM; CDR2 reads ANQGSEA. Deletions cut 4 bases from V and 2 bases from J, with 18 bases between. Here the CDR3 reads CSVGSGYGWTGANVLTF. The DNA of the CDR3 is TGCAGCGTTGGTTCAGGGTATGGGTGGACTGGGGCCAACGTCCTGACTTTC.

This clonotype was counted ten times or more. The chain is built from TRBV14 and TRBJ2-1; 7 bases are a match to TRBD1. The trim removed 0 bases at V and 7 bases at J, leaving 15 bases unmatched. Germline V CDR1 and CDR2: SGHDN, FVKESK. The CDR3 contains 18 residues. The CDR3: CASSQDGARGRLLNEQFF. The CDR3 DNA reads TGTGCCAGCAGCCAAGACGGGGCGAGGGGGCGTCTCCTTAATGAGCAGTTCTTC. The whole variable domain, remainder taken from reference TRBV14 and TRBJ2-1, is EAGVTQFPSHSVIEKGQTVTLRCDPISGHDNLYWYRRVMGKEIKFLLHFVKESKQDESGMPNNRFLAERTGGTYSTLKVQPAELEDSGVYFCASSQDGARGRLLNEQFFGPGTRLTVL.

This clonotype occurred a few times. This chain connects TRBV3-1 to TRBJ2-3; 8 nucleotides align to TRBD1. The CDR3 contains 15 residues. Germline loops: CDR1 LGHDT, CDR2 YNNKEL (reference sequence). The J segment lost 0 bases and the V segment lost 8 bases, leaving 7 bases of the junction unmatched. In DNA, the CDR3 is TGTGCCAGCGCACCCAGGGGGCTAAGCACAGATACGCAGTATTTT. Its translation is CASAPRGLSTDTQYF.